This T cell receptor (beta chain) emerged from a study of lymphopenia after photon versus proton radiotherapy. Profiled with immunoSEQ multiplex PCR; TCRdb holds only in-frame clones, not every one. This table has approximately 30,000 clones, approximately 95% appearing once. CDR3 length: 14 amino acids. Germline loops: CDR1 SGHVS, CDR2 FNYEAQ. V was clipped by 1 base and J by 3 bases, with 8 bases between them. Concerning this clone: Antigen: not known.

Study conclusions and caveats: Relative stability marked proton patients; photon patients lost diversity and naive cells. In patients who died, overall survival fell as post-nadir TCR diversity dropped more. After the lymphocyte nadir, photon-treated repertoires showed oligoclonal expansion, especially of CD8+ Temra cells. Only patients who died were analyzed for survival; proton advantage is unproven.

The origin of this receptor is a woman aged 45 to 65 with cholangiocarcinoma. The gene calls are TRBV7-6 and TRBJ2-3, with D unclear. The material sequenced was peripheral blood, taken from a patient treated with photon-based radiotherapy. The chain's CDR3 is CASSLDFVTDTQYF. In DNA, the CDR3 is TGTGCCAGCAGCTTAGATTTTGTGACAGATACGCAGTATTTT.